Listed below are T cell receptor beta chains from one sample, sequenced in a study of blood T cell repertoires in COVID-19. The repertoire was sequenced with immunoSEQ multiplex PCR; TCRdb's copy has only in-frame clones and lacks some. In the table there are roughly 200,000 clones, 80% to 90% of which are singletons. Sequenced: peripheral blood. The receptors stem from a woman at least 80 years old with COVID-19, enrolled during active disease. CDR3s include the opening cysteine and the closing phenylalanine or tryptophan. A D gene is named only where the DNA matches it firmly. Where a row states a size, it is once, few, many or the class of an expanded clone; other rows omit it.

TRBJ2-5 | TRBD1 | once | TRBV6-5 | CASSSRTGRRETQYF | TGTGCCAGCAGTTCACGGACAGGGCGAAGGGAGACCCAGTACTTC
TRBJ2-2 | NA | NA | TRBV11-2 | CASSLTGRISSGELFF | TGTGCCAGCAGCTTAACAGGTCGCATTAGCTCCGGGGAGCTGTTTTTT
TRBJ2-3 | TRBD1 | NA | TRBV7-9 | CATPPRDRASGTQYF | TGTGCCACCCCACCCCGGGACAGGGCAAGTGGTACGCAGTATTTT
TRBJ2-3 | TRBD1 | NA | TRBV5-8 | CASSLGQAWGLTQYF | TGTGCCAGCAGCCTCGGACAGGCCTGGGGGTTGACGCAGTATTTT
TRBJ1-6 | NA | NA | TRBV6-5 | CASSPPGYSPLHF | TGTGCCAGCAGTCCCCCGGGATATTCACCCCTCCACTTT
TRBJ1-2 | NA | NA | TRBV5-1 | CASSLLLRGYGYTF | TGCGCCAGCAGCTTACTATTAAGGGGCTATGGCTACACCTTC
TRBJ1-1 | NA | NA | TRBV27 | CASSLSRVGTEAFF | TGTGCCAGCAGTTTATCGAGGGTAGGGACTGAAGCTTTCTTT
TRBJ1-2 | NA | NA | TRBV10-3 | CAIRRGDGYTF | TGTGCCATCCGCAGGGGTGATGGCTACACCTTC
TRBJ1-4 | TRBD1 | once | TRBV19 | CASSNTGGREKLFF | TGTGCCAGTAGTAACACAGGGGGCCGTGAAAAACTGTTTTTT
TRBJ1-5 | NA | NA | TRBV18 | CASSDSENQPQHF | TGTGCCAGCTCCGACAGCGAGAATCAGCCCCAGCATTTT
TRBJ2-1 | NA | NA | TRBV24-1 | CATSDFNRNEQFF | TGTGCCACCAGTGATTTTAACAGGAATGAGCAGTTCTTC
TRBJ1-5 | NA | few | TRBV7-8 | CASSLGGTNYQPQHF | TGTGCCAGCAGCTTAGGGGGGACAAATTATCAGCCCCAGCATTTT
TRBJ2-2 | NA | NA | TRBV5-6 | CASSVTGLHTGELFF | TGTGCCAGCAGCGTTACGGGACTTCACACCGGGGAGCTGTTTTTT
TRBJ1-2 | NA | NA | TRBV18 | CASSQTTLSQGNHYGYTF | TGTGCCAGCTCGCAAACCACCCTCTCCCAGGGGAATCACTATGGCTACACCTTC
TRBJ2-7 | TRBD1 | NA | TRBV30 | CAWRATGGASYEQYF | TGTGCCTGGAGGGCGACAGGGGGTGCCTCCTACGAGCAGTACTTC
TRBJ2-7 | NA | once | TRBV6-5 | CASSRQTYEQYF | TGTGCCAGCAGTAGACAGACATACGAGCAGTACTTC
TRBJ2-7 | TRBD1 | NA | TRBV6-2/TRBV6-3 | CASSPGQRSYEQYF | TGTGCCAGCAGTCCGGGACAGAGAAGTTACGAGCAGTACTTC
TRBJ2-7 | TRBD1 | few | TRBV2 | CASSTETGDSYEQYF | TGTGCCAGCAGTACCGAGACAGGGGACTCCTACGAGCAGTACTTC
TRBJ2-1 | NA | NA | TRBV5-1 | CASSLTGLDEQFF | TGCGCCAGCAGCTTGACAGGGCTCGATGAGCAGTTCTTC
TRBJ2-3 | TRBD2 | NA | TRBV7-3 | CASSVQTSGGRNTQYF | TGTGCCAGCAGCGTCCAGACTAGCGGGGGCCGGAATACGCAGTATTTT
TRBJ2-1 | TRBD1 | NA | TRBV4-3 | CASSQDRRTGRSSYNEQFF | TGCGCCAGCAGCCAAGATCGTAGGACAGGGCGCAGCTCCTACAATGAGCAGTTCTTC
TRBJ2-7 | TRBD1 | NA | TRBV3-1/TRBV3-2 | CASSQLGQGTLLYEQYF | TGTGCCAGCAGCCAACTTGGACAGGGCACCCTTCTCTACGAGCAGTACTTC
TRBJ2-2 | TRBD2 | NA | TRBV5-1 | CASSSGILAGINTGELFF | TGCGCCAGCAGCTCCGGTATACTAGCGGGGATCAACACCGGGGAGCTGTTTTTT
TRBJ1-1 | NA | NA | TRBV4-1 | CASSQVDGVNTEAFF | TGCGCCAGCAGCCAAGTTGACGGAGTGAACACTGAAGCTTTCTTT
TRBJ1-5 | NA | NA | TRBV2 | CASSLRNQPQHF | TGTGCCAGCAGCTTGAGGAATCAGCCCCAGCATTTT
TRBJ1-5 | TRBD1 | NA | TRBV7-2 | CASSGDRAQPQHF | TGTGCCAGCAGCGGGGACAGGGCACAGCCCCAGCATTTT
TRBJ2-1 | NA | NA | TRBV2 | CASREAYYNEQFF | TGTGCCAGCAGGGAGGCGTACTACAATGAGCAGTTCTTC
TRBJ1-4 | NA | NA | TRBV7-9 | CASSLERGEPDYEKLFF | TGTGCCAGCAGCTTAGAGAGAGGCGAACCCGATTATGAAAAACTGTTTTTT
TRBJ1-6 | NA | few | TRBV11-3 | CASSLDSNSPLHF | TGTGCCAGCAGCTTAGACTCCAATTCACCCCTCCACTTT
TRBJ2-2 | TRBD1 | NA | TRBV10-3 | CAISARQGTNTGELFF | TGTGCCATCAGTGCGAGACAGGGTACGAACACCGGGGAGCTGTTTTTT
TRBJ2-3 | TRBD2 | NA | TRBV24-1 | CATSDVLAADTQYF | TGTGCCACCAGTGATGTACTAGCGGCAGATACGCAGTATTTT
TRBJ2-2 | NA | NA | TRBV10-3 | CAILRGGGPRNTGELFF | TGTGCCATCCTCCGAGGGGGGGGACCTAGGAACACCGGGGAGCTGTTTTTT
TRBJ1-4 | TRBD1 | NA | TRBV28 | CASSKTGALFEKLFF | TGTGCCAGCAGTAAGACAGGGGCTTTGTTTGAAAAACTGTTTTTT
TRBJ2-3 | NA | NA | TRBV27 | CASRPPAQGTDTQYF | TGTGCCAGCAGGCCTCCGGCACAGGGAACAGATACGCAGTATTTT
TRBJ2-7 | NA | NA | TRBV7-8 | CASSLAGHEHYEQYF | TGTGCCAGCAGCTTAGCGGGACACGAGCACTACGAGCAGTACTTC
TRBJ2-5 | NA | NA | TRBV6-6 | CASSYGGNQETQYF | TGTGCCAGCAGTTACGGAGGGAATCAAGAGACCCAGTACTTC
TRBJ2-7 | TRBD2 | few | TRBV5-1 | CASSTGLAGAEQYF | TGCGCCAGCAGCACGGGACTAGCGGGAGCGGAGCAGTACTTC
TRBJ1-1 | NA | once | TRBV9 | CASSVSLNTEAFF | TGTGCCAGCAGCGTCTCCTTGAACACTGAAGCTTTCTTT
TRBJ1-6 | NA | few | TRBV6-5 | CASSWSSDPLHF | TGTGCCAGCAGCTGGTCCAGCGATCCCCTCCACTTT
TRBJ1-5 | NA | NA | TRBV12-3/TRBV12-4 | CASSPNRDQPQHF | TGTGCCAGCAGCCCAAATCGAGATCAGCCCCAGCATTTT
TRBJ2-1 | TRBD2 | few | TRBV4-2 | CASSQSELAGDPFF | TGTGCCAGCAGCCAATCTGAACTAGCGGGAGACCCGTTCTTC
TRBJ1-2 | NA | NA | TRBV5-6 | CASSWLTDYGYTF | TGTGCCAGCAGCTGGCTGACAGACTATGGCTACACCTTC
TRBJ1-5 | NA | NA | TRBV15 | CATSSNRDQPQHF | TGTGCCACCAGCAGTAACAGGGATCAGCCCCAGCATTTT
TRBJ1-1 | NA | NA | TRBV2 | CASSRDTVDEAFF | TGTGCCAGCAGTAGGGACACAGTCGATGAAGCTTTCTTT
TRBJ2-2 | NA | NA | TRBV7-2 | CASSLAGGTGELFF | TGTGCCAGCAGCTTAGCAGGGGGAACCGGGGAGCTGTTTTTT
TRBJ2-7 | TRBD2 | few | TRBV6-2/TRBV6-3 | CASSTRTSGSSYEQYF | TGTGCCAGCAGTACGCGGACTAGCGGGAGTTCCTACGAGCAGTACTTC
TRBJ2-3 | TRBD2 | NA | TRBV5-1 | CASSLESSGSTDTQYF | TGCGCCAGCAGCTTGGAGTCTAGCGGGAGCACAGATACGCAGTATTTT
TRBJ2-3 | NA | many | TRBV4-2 | CASSQDLQAVTDTQYF | TGTGCCAGCAGCCAAGATTTGCAAGCGGTCACAGATACGCAGTATTTT
TRBJ2-7 | TRBD1 | NA | TRBV7-2 | CASRPDRGAYEQYF | TGTGCCAGCAGACCCGACAGGGGGGCCTACGAGCAGTACTTC
TRBJ2-7 | TRBD2 | NA | TRBV29-1 | CSVEPSGGYEQYF | TGCAGCGTTGAACCTAGCGGGGGCTACGAGCAGTACTTC
TRBJ2-6 | NA | NA | TRBV21-1 | CASSTHNKEGANVLTF | TGTGCCAGCAGCACACATAACAAGGAGGGGGCCAACGTCCTGACTTTC
TRBJ1-1 | TRBD1 | NA | TRBV28 | CASSPDRGRDTEAFF | TGTGCCAGCAGTCCGGACAGGGGGCGCGACACTGAAGCTTTCTTT
TRBJ2-1 | NA | NA | TRBV3-1/TRBV3-2 | CASSPGVASYNEQFF | TGTGCCAGCAGCCCCGGGGTGGCGTCTTACAATGAGCAGTTCTTC
TRBJ1-4 | TRBD1 | NA | TRBV2 | CASRLTGEGEKLFF | TGTGCCAGCAGATTGACAGGGGAAGGTGAAAAACTGTTTTTT
TRBJ2-3 | TRBD2 | NA | TRBV7-9 | CASSLGGLAGTDTQYF | TGTGCCAGCAGCTTAGGTGGACTAGCGGGCACAGATACGCAGTATTTT
TRBJ2-1 | TRBD1 | once | TRBV15 | CATSTRRTGNYNEQFF | TGTGCCACCAGCACCCGGAGGACAGGGAACTACAATGAGCAGTTCTTC
TRBJ1-5 | NA | NA | TRBV28 | CASSLWDSYQPQHF | TGTGCCAGCAGTTTATGGGACAGCTATCAGCCCCAGCATTTT
TRBJ1-2 | TRBD1 | NA | TRBV29-1 | CSVEGGFTGAPNYGYTF | TGCAGCGTTGAGGGGGGATTTACAGGGGCCCCCAACTATGGCTACACCTTC
TRBJ1-2 | NA | NA | TRBV12-3/TRBV12-4 | CASSLEQVYGYTF | TGTGCCAGCAGTTTAGAACAGGTCTATGGCTACACCTTC
TRBJ1-1 | TRBD1 | NA | TRBV5-4 | CASTLDRGYTEAFF | TGTGCCAGCACCCTTGACAGGGGATACACTGAAGCTTTCTTT